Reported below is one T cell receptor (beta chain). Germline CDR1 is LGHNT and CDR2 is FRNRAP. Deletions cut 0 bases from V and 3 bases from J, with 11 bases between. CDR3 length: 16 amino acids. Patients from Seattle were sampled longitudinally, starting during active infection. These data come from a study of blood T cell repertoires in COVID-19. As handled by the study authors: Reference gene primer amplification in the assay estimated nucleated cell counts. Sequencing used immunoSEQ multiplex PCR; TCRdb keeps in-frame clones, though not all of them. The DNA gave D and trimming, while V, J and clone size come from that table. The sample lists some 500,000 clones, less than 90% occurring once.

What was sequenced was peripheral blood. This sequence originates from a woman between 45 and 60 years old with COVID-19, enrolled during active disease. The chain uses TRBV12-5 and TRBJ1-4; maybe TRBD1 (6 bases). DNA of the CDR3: TGTGCTAGTGGTTTGGTACAGGGAGCAGCTAATGAAAAACTGTTTTTT. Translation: CASGLVQGAANEKLFF.